Below, 16 T cell receptor beta chains from the same sample are listed, as sequenced in a study of T-cell reconstitution after alpha-beta-depleted transplantation in children (dated by TCRdb to the mid-2010s). Libraries were made using PCR. TCRdb records Illumina HiSeq 2500 as the sequencer. TCR library preparation used molecular barcoding, with unique molecular identifiers applied to normalize quantification of the TCRbeta repertoire. TCRdb redid the processing of the public reads, applying fastp at Q25 and MiXCR, and retained in-frame beta chains. Records with the same CDR3 protein are collapsed into one entry carrying the most frequent genes and DNA. This sample is represented by roughly 590,000 distinct CDR3 sequences; roughly 17% of them were singletons. The top ten clones comprise approximately 1.1% of the sample. This sample comprised PBMCs from the stem cell graft donor, obtained from the stem cell graft. The receptors originated from a human donor who donated a stem cell graft to a child with acute myeloid leukemia.

Ten or more counts support this clonotype. The gene calls are TRBV7-2 and TRBJ1-2; D unresolved. The CDR3 is 13 amino acids. V was cut by 3 bases and J by 6 bases, with 11 bases left in between. Germline V gives CDR1 SGHTA, CDR2 FQGNSA. In DNA form, the CDR3 reads TGTGCCAGCAGCTTTGGGCTCGGGGATGGCTACACCTTC. The encoded protein is CASSFGLGDGYTF.

This clonotype was recorded many times. An end of the junction differs from the germline gene, which may be a read error. V and J are TRBV29-1 and TRBJ2-1, with 10 nucleotides matching TRBD2. Germline CDR1 and CDR2: SQVTM and ANQGSEA. CDR3 size: 14 residues. CDR3 coding DNA: TGCAGCGTGAGAGAGCGGGGGGGCTACGATGAGCAGTTCTTC. Translated: CSVRERGGYDEQFF.

This clonotype was observed at least ten times. V is TRBV20-1 and J is TRBJ1-6, with 8 bases fitting TRBD1. The CDR3 contains 15 residues. V lost 6 bases, J lost 9 bases, and 13 bases stayed unmatched. Per the germline V gene, CDR1 is DFQATT and CDR2 is SNEGSKA (reference sequence). The CDR3 sequence is CSAYPAGTGLSPLHF. The CDR3 DNA reads as TGCAGTGCGTACCCGGCCGGGACAGGTCTTTCACCCCTCCACTTT.

The rearrangement uses TRBV7-9 and TRBJ2-1; the D call may be TRBD1 or TRBD2 (6 bases each). The CDR3 covers 16 residues. Germline V gives CDR1 SEHNR, CDR2 FQNEAQ (reference sequence). Trimming cost V 5 bases and J 8 bases, with 22 bases left between them. The DNA of the CDR3 is TGTGCCAGCAGCGTAGGAGGGGGTCCCCCCTTGGATGAGCAGTTCTTC. This codes for CASSVGGGPPLDEQFF. Full variable domain (outside the CDR3, taken from reference TRBV7-9 and TRBJ2-1): DTGVSQNPRHKITKRGQNVTFRCDPISEHNRLYWYRQTLGQGPEFLTYFQNEAQLEKSRLLSDRFSAERPKGSFSTLEIQRTEQGDSAMYLCASSVGGGPPLDEQFFGPGTRLTVL.

This clonotype was detected ten times or more. This sequence joins TRBV20-1 and TRBJ2-7; TRBD2 might be the D (5 bases). V lost 0 bases to trimming and J lost 5 bases, with 17 bases between them. The germline gives CDR1 DFQATT, CDR2 SNEGSKA (reference sequence). This CDR3 region has 15 residues. The CDR3 region is CSARDRTGWGDEQYV. CDR3 nucleotides: TGCAGTGCTAGAGATCGCACGGGGTGGGGAGACGAGCAGTACGTC.

The rearrangement uses TRBV9 and TRBJ2-1; D might be TRBD2 (7 bases). The CDR3 spans 15 residues. Per germline, CDR1 SGDLS and CDR2 YYNGEE. V lost 0 bases and J lost 9, with 16 bases in between. In nucleotides, the CDR3 is TGTGCCAGCAGCGTAGAGGGGGGGGGCATCGGTGAGCAGTTCTTC. Translating gives CASSVEGGGIGEQFF.

The chain links TRBV5-1 to TRBJ2-2, with D unresolved. CDR1 and CDR2 from the germline V gene are SGHRS and YFSETQ. V shed 9 bases and J shed 2 bases, with 5 bases lying between them. The CDR3 is made up of 11 amino acids. The DNA of the CDR3 is TGCGCCACCACTAACACCGGGGAGCTGTTTTTT. Translating it yields CATTNTGELFF.

This chain joins TRBV24-1 and TRBJ2-2; no firm D call. Trimming shortened V by 6 bases and J by 0 bases, and 7 bases separated the two germline ends. This CDR3 has 14 amino acids. From germline, CDR1 is KGHDR and CDR2 SFDVKD. The CDR3 nucleotides are TGTGCCACCAGTCAGGCCTCGAACACCGGGGAGCTGTTTTTT. Protein sequence: CATSQASNTGELFF.

On this clonotype: Just one base apart from a much larger clone, this may be a read error. The genes are TRBV29-1 and TRBJ2-7; D is possibly TRBD2 (6 bases). The length of the CDR3 is 13 residues. V was pared by 6 bases and J by 2 bases, with 14 bases between. In germline, CDR1 is SQVTM, CDR2 ANQGSEA. CDR3 nucleotide sequence: TGCAGCGTGAAACCACTAGCTGCCTACGAGCAGTACTTC. This codes for CSVKPLAAYEQYF.

In its sample, this clonotype was seen many times. At one of its ends the junction is not consistent with the germline gene, which may arise from a read error. The chain joins TRBV5-1 to TRBJ1-1; 7 bases fit TRBD1. The CDR3 length is 14 residues. Germline V gene lookup returns CDR1 SGHRS and CDR2 YFSETQ. The CDR3 loop reads CASSFRDRNTEAFF. DNA for the CDR3: TGTGCCAGCAGTTTTAGGGACAGGAACACTGAAGCTTTCTTT.

This clonotype was recorded a few times. The rearrangement joins TRBV4-3 to TRBJ1-2; 7 bases map to TRBD1. The CDR3 runs to 15 residues. Losses at the gene ends were 2 bases for V and 8 bases for J; bases not matched to a gene: 11. Germline CDR1 is LGHNA and CDR2 is YSLEER. CDR3: CASSQQRGTEGGYTF. CDR3 bases: TGCGCCAGCAGCCAACAACGTGGGACAGAAGGCGGCTACACCTTC.

This clonotype showed up many times. For the CDR3, the DNA is TGCAGTGCTAGAGCGCCGGGACAGTATGAAAAACTGTTTTTT. This codes for CSARAPGQYEKLFF. The chain is built from TRBV20-1 and TRBJ1-4; 7 bases agree with TRBD1. The CDR3 runs 14 residues. Germline V gene sequence: CDR1 DFQATT, CDR2 SNEGSKA (reference sequence). Trimming at V came to 1 base and at J to 6 bases, leaving 5 bases not matched to a gene.

This clonotype occurred many times. The chain joins TRBV20-1 to TRBJ2-7; TRBD2 aligns across 13 bases. CDR3 length: 15 amino acids. J was trimmed by 3 bases and V by 4 bases; bases with no gene match: 6. The germline CDR1 and CDR2 sequences are DFQATT and SNEGSKA (reference sequence). CDR3: CSAIPGTSGVYEQYV. The CDR3 DNA reads as TGCAGTGCTATCCCAGGGACTAGCGGGGTCTACGAGCAGTACGTC.

This chain uses TRBV7-2 with TRBJ1-6, with D unresolved. The length of the CDR3 is 13 residues. V lost 1 base to trimming and J lost 8 bases, with 6 bases between them. CDR1 and CDR2 from the germline V gene are SGHTA and FQGNSA. CDR3 bases: TGTGCCAGCAGCTTAGTTGGAGATTCACCCCTCCACTTT. The encoded protein is CASSLVGDSPLHF. Full variable domain (rest looked up from reference TRBV7-2 and TRBJ1-6): GAGVSQSPSNKVTEKGKDVELRCDPISGHTALYWYRQSLGQGLEFLIYFQGNSAPDKSGLPSDRFSAERTGGSVSTLTIQRTQQEDSAVYLCASSLVGDSPLHFGNGTRLTVT.

The chain uses TRBV6-2 or TRBV6-3 and TRBJ2-2, with D maybe TRBD1 (6 bases). The CDR3 extends over 16 amino acids. Trimming pared 7 bases from V and 0 bases from J, leaving 15 bases between. Germline CDR1 reads MNHEY; CDR2 reads SVGEGT. In DNA form, the CDR3 reads TGTGCCAGCATGGGAATCCAGGGGCCGAACACCGGGGAGCTGTTTTTT. This sequence encodes CASMGIQGPNTGELFF.

This clonotype was detected ten times or more. This chain connects TRBV20-1 to TRBJ2-5; TRBD2 is a possible D gene (5 bases). The CDR3 has 13 residues. The germline V and J ends were trimmed by 1 base and 3 bases, with 9 bases remaining between them. Per germline, CDR1 DFQATT and CDR2 SNEGSKA (reference sequence). CDR3 nucleotides: TGCAGTGCTAGAGTGGTCGGGGAAGAGACCCAGTACTTC. Residues: CSARVVGEETQYF.